This is a list of T cell receptor beta chains from one sample in a study of tumor-infiltrating lymphocytes in primary liver carcinoma. TCRdb reprocessed the multiplex PCR reads via MiXCR and lists one record per CDR3 protein. The sample has some 20,000 distinct CDR3 sequences, 65% to 85% seen once. Sequencing input: liver tumor tissue from sampling region 4. Source of these receptors: a woman younger than 45 with primary liver carcinoma and hepatitis B virus infection. Both conserved end residues are part of each CDR3. D genes are given only for firm matches.

v_call	d_call	cdr3_length	cdr3_aa
TRBV4-3	NA	14	CACSHTEMVNEHFF
TRBV6-1	NA	19	CVSSETLPGGAANTEKLFF
TRBV11-2	NA	11	CTSSPASEQYF
TRBV12-3/TRBV12-4	TRBD2	19	CASSFLRPGLAGDGETQYF
TRBV11-2	TRBD1	16	CVSSRTRQGSGDTQYF
TRBV5-4	NA	17	CASSVGGYPPLTDTQYF
TRBV6-5	NA	16	CASSEQSAMYNSPLHF
TRBV5-6	NA	15	CASNLVGYRVYGQYF
TRBV28	TRBD2	15	CASSFVVAGRNQQYF
TRBV5-4	TRBD2	12	CTSKSGGDTQYF
TRBV28	TRBD1	12	CAISASGTGQHF
TRBV13	NA	12	CANSPGIGEHYF
TRBV6-1	NA	18	CASSERFLALRSYYGYTF
TRBV2	NA	13	CASSDQGNIEAFF
TRBV6-2/TRBV6-3	NA	14	CARAPPGSGSAIYF
TRBV4-3	NA	15	CTSSQDFPGSYEQYF
TRBV4-3	TRBD1	15	CASCQGRWTGREQYF
TRBV7-8	NA	13	CASSSLVSNTQYF
TRBV28	NA	16	CASTLNSEIDPTGQFF
TRBV11-1	NA	13	CANNLGYLRGHYF
TRBV11-2	NA	12	CARSFLNGRQFF
TRBV12-3/TRBV12-4	NA	13	CDSSLTGIQPQHF
TRBV5-4	NA	14	CVSSLATGANVLTF
TRBV6-6	NA	17	CASSHSFGSGSTDTQHF
TRBV4-2	NA	13	CASSQLSNYELYF
TRBV28	NA	15	CVSNGRRADTGELFF
TRBV11-1	NA	16	CANSRVKAEVSGELFF
TRBV10-3	NA	14	CAISPTATRDYQFF
TRBV4-3	NA	14	CDSIVELEIYGYTF
TRBV2	NA	12	CASSVGQETQYF
TRBV7-8	NA	18	CASSSDRCRTMSSYEQYF
TRBV28	TRBD1	16	CASSPCDRGLTWELFF
TRBV5-6	NA	15	CPSSQRVLAKNIQNF
TRBV6-2/TRBV6-3	NA	15	CASSMDSFGNQPQHF
TRBV6-5	NA	15	CARSYKDSNSYEQFF
TRBV11-2	NA	15	CASGLPGQFTYTQYF
TRBV11-2	NA	16	CARSPDPRLYTGELFF
TRBV4-3	NA	16	CASSQDAGSHNNEQFF
TRBV28	NA	16	CASSLKSPSTGNTIYF
TRBV11-2	TRBD1	16	CAISRTRQGRGDTQCF
TRBV6-6	TRBD1	15	CASSYGTEGNQHQHF
TRBV5-6	NA	14	CASSLACLSDKLFF
TRBV11-2	NA	15	CASSSQGFSTDTQYF
TRBV6-1	NA	18	CASSEQFLILRSNYGYIF
TRBV10-3	TRBD1	15	CAISESTGMLTEVFF